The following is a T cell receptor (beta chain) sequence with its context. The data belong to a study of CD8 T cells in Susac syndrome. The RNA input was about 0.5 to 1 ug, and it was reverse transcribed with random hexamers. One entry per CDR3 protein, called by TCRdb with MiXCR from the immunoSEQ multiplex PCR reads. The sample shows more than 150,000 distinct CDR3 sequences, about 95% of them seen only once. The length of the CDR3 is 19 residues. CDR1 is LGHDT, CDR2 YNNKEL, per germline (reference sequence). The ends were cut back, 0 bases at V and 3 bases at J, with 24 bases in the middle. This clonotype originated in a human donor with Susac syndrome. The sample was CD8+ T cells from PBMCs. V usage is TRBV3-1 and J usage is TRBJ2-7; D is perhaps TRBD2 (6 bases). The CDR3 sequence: CASSQDGPISGVGFYEQYF. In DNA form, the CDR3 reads TGTGCCAGCAGCCAAGATGGACCAATCTCGGGAGTCGGGTTCTACGAGCAGTACTTC.